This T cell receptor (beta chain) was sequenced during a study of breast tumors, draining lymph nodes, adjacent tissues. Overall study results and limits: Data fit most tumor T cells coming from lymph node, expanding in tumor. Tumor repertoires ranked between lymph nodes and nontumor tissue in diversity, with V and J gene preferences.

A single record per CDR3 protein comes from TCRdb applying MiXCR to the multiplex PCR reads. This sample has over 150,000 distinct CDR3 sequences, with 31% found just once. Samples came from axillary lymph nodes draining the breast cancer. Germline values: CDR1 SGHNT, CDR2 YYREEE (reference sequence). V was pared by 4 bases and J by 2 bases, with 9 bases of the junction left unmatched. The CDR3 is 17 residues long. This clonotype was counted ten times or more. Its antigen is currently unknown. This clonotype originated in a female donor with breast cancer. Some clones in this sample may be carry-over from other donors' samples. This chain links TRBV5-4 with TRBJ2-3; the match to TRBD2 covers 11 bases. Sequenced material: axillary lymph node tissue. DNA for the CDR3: TGTGCCAGCAGCCCTAGGACTAGCGGGCGTCACACAGATACGCAGTATTTT. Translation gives CASSPRTSGRHTDTQYF.